These T cell receptor beta chains were read from a single sample in a study of CD8 T cells in Susac syndrome. Via MiXCR, TCRdb re-called the immunoSEQ multiplex PCR reads, giving one row per CDR3 protein. Here the sample spans more than 95,000 distinct CDR3 sequences, 90% to 95% being singletons. Sequenced input: CD4+ T cells from PBMCs. The receptors originated from a human donor with multiple sclerosis. The CDR3 runs from the conserved cysteine through the conserved F or W. D genes are given only for firm matches. Clone size is given for some rows only: seen once, a few or many times, or a class if the clone is expanded.

size	length	D	V	J	DNA	CDR3
few	14	-	TRBV7-2	TRBJ2-5	TGTGCCAGCAGCTTAGCAAACTCACCTGGGACCCAGTACTTC	CASSLANSPGTQYF
-	16	-	TRBV4-2	TRBJ2-3	TGTGCCAGCAGCCAAGTAGCGGCAAGTCAGACAGATACGCAGTATTTT	CASSQVAASQTDTQYF
-	16	TRBD1	TRBV19	TRBJ1-6	TGTGCCAGTAGGATGGGGCGGACAGGGGAGGGTTCACCCCTCCACTTT	CASRMGRTGEGSPLHF
-	14	-	TRBV5-1	TRBJ1-1	TGCGCCAGCAACCTTGGAGACCTGAACACTGAAGCTTTCTTT	CASNLGDLNTEAFF
-	15	-	TRBV12-3/TRBV12-4	TRBJ2-5	TGTGCCAGCAGTTTAAGCGTGCAGAACCAAGAGACCCAGTACTTC	CASSLSVQNQETQYF
-	14	-	TRBV9	TRBJ1-2	TGTGCCAGCAGCGTAGAAGGGAACTTCTATGGCTACACCTTC	CASSVEGNFYGYTF
-	15	-	TRBV18	TRBJ2-2	TGTGCCAGCTCAGAATCAGAGGGGAACACCGGGGAGCTGTTTTTT	CASSESEGNTGELFF
-	14	TRBD1	TRBV6-4	TRBJ1-2	TGTGCCAGCAGAGACCGGACAGGGCACTATGGCTACACCTTC	CASRDRTGHYGYTF
-	14	-	TRBV20-1	TRBJ2-1	TGCAGTGCTAGAGATATCCGGGGGGCGGATGAGCAGTTCTTC	CSARDIRGADEQFF
-	14	-	TRBV2	TRBJ1-1	TGTGCCAGCAGTGAAGACAGTTTCGCCACTGAAGCTTTCTTT	CASSEDSFATEAFF
-	14	-	TRBV7-3	TRBJ1-6	TGTGCCAGCAGCCTCAGGGCCGCTATATCACCCCTCCACTTT	CASSLRAAISPLHF
-	14	TRBD1	TRBV3-1	TRBJ2-7	TGTGCCAGCAGCCCACTGGGACAGGGGTCCGAGCAGTACTTC	CASSPLGQGSEQYF
-	15	-	TRBV28	TRBJ2-5	TGTGCCAGCCAGGCCCAGATCGGAGGGCAAGAGACCCAGTACTTC	CASQAQIGGQETQYF
once	12	-	TRBV9	TRBJ2-5	TGTGCCAGCAGCGGGGTGGGGGAGACCCAGTACTTC	CASSGVGETQYF
-	13	TRBD1	TRBV29-1	TRBJ1-2	TGCAGCATGGCAAGGACAGGACCGAGTGGCTACACCTTC	CSMARTGPSGYTF
-	14	TRBD2	TRBV20-1	TRBJ2-3	TGCAGTGCTTACCCGGGACTAGCGAGAAATACGCAGTATTTT	CSAYPGLARNTQYF
few	13	TRBD2	TRBV29-1	TRBJ2-1	TGCAGCGTGGGGACTAGCGGGGGGGTACTAATGTTCTTC	CSVGTSGGVLMFF
-	16	TRBD1	TRBV19	TRBJ1-5	TGTGCCAGTCGGGACAGGGGGACTATTAGCAATCAGCCCCAGCATTTT	CASRDRGTISNQPQHF
-	14	-	TRBV2	TRBJ1-3	TGTGCCAGCAAGCCGGGACGGGCGGGAAACACCATATATTTT	CASKPGRAGNTIYF
-	15	-	TRBV3-1	TRBJ2-1	TGTGCCAGCAGCCACTCGGAAGTGCACCACAATGAGCAGTTCTTC	CASSHSEVHHNEQFF
-	12	-	TRBV20-1	TRBJ2-5	TGCAGTTCAGGGCAGCGACGGGAGACCCAGTACTTC	CSSGQRRETQYF
-	12	TRBD1	TRBV10-3	TRBJ1-2	TGTGCCATCGGGGACAGTATCTATGGCTACACCTTC	CAIGDSIYGYTF
-	14	-	TRBV12-3/TRBV12-4	TRBJ1-1	TGTGCCAGCAGACGGACAGAGATGAACACTGAAGCTTTCTTT	CASRRTEMNTEAFF
-	12	-	TRBV20-1	TRBJ2-1	TGCAGTTCAAGACACGTTGGGTCTGAGCAGTTCTTC	CSSRHVGSEQFF
-	18	TRBD1	TRBV23-1	TRBJ1-1	TGCGCCAGCAGTCACTCAGGGACAGGGCAGACGAGGAAGACTGAAGCTTTCTTT	CASSHSGTGQTRKTEAFF
-	12	TRBD1	TRBV4-1	TRBJ1-2	TGCGCCAGCAGGGGACAGAACTATGGCTACACCTTC	CASRGQNYGYTF
-	14	-	TRBV30	TRBJ2-6	TGTGCCACCGAGGGGATCAGGGGGGCCAACGTCCTGACTTTC	CATEGIRGANVLTF
-	16	-	TRBV7-2	TRBJ2-5	TGTGCCAGCAGCTTAAGATCCCCACTCAGGGGTGAGACCCAGTACTTC	CASSLRSPLRGETQYF
once	18	-	TRBV12-5	TRBJ1-6	TGTGCTAGTGGTTTGGTCTTGGGTGGGTTTCAGGGGAATTCACCCCTCCACTTT	CASGLVLGGFQGNSPLHF
-	19	TRBD2	TRBV7-2	TRBJ2-4	TGTGCCAGCAGCCCAGCGCGGGGGGGTCCAAGGGGAGTCAAAAACATTCAGTACTTC	CASSPARGGPRGVKNIQYF
-	15	-	TRBV10-1	TRBJ2-1	TGCGCCAGCAGTGAGTCCACTGGCACCCGGCGGGAGCAGTTCTTC	CASSESTGTRREQFF
-	13	TRBD2	TRBV11-3	TRBJ2-7	TGTGCCAGCAGCTTAGGGCGGGAGTACGAGCAGTACTTC	CASSLGREYEQYF
-	17	-	TRBV15	TRBJ2-6	TGTGCCACCAGCAGAGATCTTAAAATCACTGGGGCCAACGTCCTGACTTTC	CATSRDLKITGANVLTF
-	14	-	TRBV20-1	TRBJ2-7	TGCAGTGCTAGAGATCCCCAGGGAATCTACGAGCAGTACTTC	CSARDPQGIYEQYF
-	13	-	TRBV6-2/TRBV6-3	TRBJ2-3	TGTGCCAGCAGTTACATGGGGATTGATACGCAGTATTTT	CASSYMGIDTQYF
-	13	-	TRBV2	TRBJ1-3	TGTGCCAGCAGTGAGGATTTCGAAAACACCATATATTTT	CASSEDFENTIYF
-	16	-	TRBV14	TRBJ2-5	TGTGCCAGCAGCCAAAAGTGGGCGGCGTACCAAGAGACCCAGTACTTC	CASSQKWAAYQETQYF
-	14	-	TRBV6-1	TRBJ2-7	TGTGCCAGCAGTCGCGGACAGCCCTCCTACGAGCAGTACTTC	CASSRGQPSYEQYF
-	15	TRBD1	TRBV4-2	TRBJ1-5	TGTGCCAGCAGCCAAGAACGGCAGGGGGTTTCGCCCCAGCATTTT	CASSQERQGVSPQHF
-	12	-	TRBV29-1	TRBJ1-1	TGCAGCGTTGGACTCGAGAACACTGAAGCTTTCTTT	CSVGLENTEAFF
-	14	TRBD1	TRBV27	TRBJ1-2	TGTGCCAGCAGGTTGGGCAGGGGGGACTATGGCTACACCTTC	CASRLGRGDYGYTF
-	15	-	TRBV25-1	TRBJ2-4	TGTGCCAGCAGTGAATTCCGGGGGCAGAAAAACATTCAGTACTTC	CASSEFRGQKNIQYF
-	15	-	TRBV19	TRBJ1-1	TGTGCCAGTAGTATAGATGGGGGTGGAGACACTGAAGCTTTCTTT	CASSIDGGGDTEAFF
-	15	-	TRBV18	TRBJ1-6	TGTGCCAGCTCACGCGGGAGGGGGATCAATTCACCCCTCCACTTT	CASSRGRGINSPLHF
-	14	-	TRBV18	TRBJ2-1	TGTGCCAGCTCACCCCTGAGCGGCCGGAATGAGCAGTTCTTC	CASSPLSGRNEQFF
-	14	-	TRBV5-1	TRBJ2-3	TGCGCCAGCAGCCCAGGGGTGAGCACAGATACGCAGTATTTT	CASSPGVSTDTQYF
-	12	-	TRBV30	TRBJ2-7	TGTGCCTGGGGGGTCGGGCCCTACGAGCAGTACTTC	CAWGVGPYEQYF
-	14	-	TRBV18	TRBJ2-2	TGTGCCAGCTCCCCGGGGGCGGAATACGAGGAGCTGTTTTTT	CASSPGAEYEELFF
-	12	TRBD1	TRBV29-1	TRBJ1-2	TGCAGCGTTGTACAGGGGGATTCAGGCTACACCTTC	CSVVQGDSGYTF
-	15	-	TRBV7-2	TRBJ1-1	TGTGCCAGCAGCTTACGGGACAAAATGAACACTGAAGCTTTCTTT	CASSLRDKMNTEAFF
-	14	-	TRBV2	TRBJ2-5	TGTGCCAGCAGTGCCCTGACAGGCCAAGAGACCCAGTACTTC	CASSALTGQETQYF
-	14	-	TRBV5-4	TRBJ2-2	TGTGCCAGCAGCTTGGGGGACCGGTTCGGGGAGCTGTTTTTT	CASSLGDRFGELFF